The present TCR beta chain was sequenced within a study of shared clonotypes between healthy human individuals. The CDR3 totals 11 residues. With 1 base removed from V and 5 bases from J, the gap between germline ends came to 6 bases. Per the germline V gene, CDR1 is GTSNPN and CDR2 is SVGIG (reference sequence). Genomic DNA belonging to each subset was distributed in equal measure over several immunoSEQ plates. The sorted-subset replicate PCRs were given roughly 190 ng DNA, which is tens of thousands of T cell genomes. Sequencing used immunoSEQ multiplex PCR; TCRdb keeps in-frame clones, though not all of them. Of about 1.1 million clones in the sample, approximately 80% were seen once.

The sequence was obtained from a man between 18 and 35 years old in good health. Some clones in this sample may be carry-over from other donors' samples. Sequenced sample: memory CD4+ T cells from PBMCs. The subset was: CD45RA-negative fraction. The rearrangement uses TRBV30 and TRBJ2-7, with D unresolved. CDR3 sequence reads: CAWSDSDEQYF. The CDR3 coding sequence is TGTGCCTGGAGTGATTCTGACGAGCAGTACTTC.